One TCR beta chain is described in this entry. The target antigen is unknown. TCRdb itself ran the 5' RACE reads through MiXCR, one entry per CDR3 protein. Altogether about 1.7 million distinct CDR3 sequences are present, 25% to 35% being singletons, with the ten largest covering 0.25% to 0.3%. The data stem from a study of identical twins. Study findings and constraints: One should note that invariant MAIT and iNKT cells could partly confound zero-insertion analyses.

The CDR3 is made up of 15 amino acids. Looked up from germline, CDR1 is DFQATT and CDR2 is SNEGSKA (reference sequence). Trimming shortened V by 0 bases and J by 2 bases, and 14 bases separated the two germline ends. The clonotype was recovered from a newborn girl in good health. Source material: cord blood. The rearrangement joins TRBV20-1 to TRBJ2-7, with TRBD2 as a possible D gene (5 bases). CDR3 coding DNA: TGCAGTGCTAGAGATGGTGAGGGTCCCGCCTACGAGCAGTACTTC. Translated, it gives CSARDGEGPAYEQYF.